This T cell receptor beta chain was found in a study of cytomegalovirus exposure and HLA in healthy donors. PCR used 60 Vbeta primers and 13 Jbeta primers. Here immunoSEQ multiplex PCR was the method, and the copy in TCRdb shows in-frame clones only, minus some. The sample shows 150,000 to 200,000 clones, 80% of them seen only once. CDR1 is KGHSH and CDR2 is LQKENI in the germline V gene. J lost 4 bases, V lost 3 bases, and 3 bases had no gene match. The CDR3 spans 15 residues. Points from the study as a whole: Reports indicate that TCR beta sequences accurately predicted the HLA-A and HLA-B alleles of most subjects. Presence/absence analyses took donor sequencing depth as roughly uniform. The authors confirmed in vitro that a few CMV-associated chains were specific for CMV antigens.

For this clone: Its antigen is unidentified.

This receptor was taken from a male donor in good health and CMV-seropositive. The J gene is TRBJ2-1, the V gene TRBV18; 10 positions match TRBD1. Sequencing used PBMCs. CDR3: CASSPTGGFYNEQFF. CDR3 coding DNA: TGTGCCAGCTCACCGACAGGGGGCTTTTACAATGAGCAGTTCTTC.